This T cell receptor (beta chain) was sequenced during a study of T cell changes during pregnancy in multiple sclerosis. Profiled with immunoSEQ multiplex PCR; TCRdb holds only in-frame clones, not every one. The sample has roughly 35,000 clones; around 90% are singletons. The CDR3 runs to 14 residues. Germline V gives CDR1 KGHSH, CDR2 LQKENI. V lost 6 bases, J lost 3 bases, and 6 bases stayed unmatched. The chain recombines TRBV18 with TRBJ2-7; 9 nucleotides align to TRBD1. The specimen comprised CD4+ T cells from peripheral blood mononuclear cells, sampled before pregnancy. The origin of this receptor is a female donor with multiple sclerosis, enrolled in a pregnancy study. This chain's CDR3 is CASSPGTGHYEQYF. In DNA form, the CDR3 reads TGTGCCAGCTCCCCCGGGACAGGGCACTACGAGCAGTACTTC.